This T cell receptor (beta chain) was identified during a study of blood T cell repertoires in COVID-19. Study background: The samples span acute and convalescent COVID-19 from the United States, Italy and Spain.

Patients from Seattle were sampled longitudinally, starting during active infection. Original methodology: Amplification from reference gene primers served as the basis for estimated nucleated cell counts. Profiling relied on immunoSEQ multiplex PCR, and the TCRdb table lists in-frame clones only, not all of them. Clone size and the V and J calls come from that table; the DNA yielded D and trimming. This table holds roughly 170,000 clones, around nine tenths found once. This CDR3 has 19 amino acids. Germline CDR1 MRHNA, CDR2 SNTAGT. V dropped 0 bases and J dropped 5; count of bases not matched to a gene: 14.

The chain links TRBV6-4 to TRBJ2-5; 11 nucleotides match TRBD2. This sequence was found in a woman aged 70-85 years with COVID-19, enrolled during active disease. The source material was peripheral blood. CDR3 sequence reads: CASSDSMPNSGRALETQYF. The DNA for the CDR3 is TGTGCCAGCAGTGACTCGATGCCAAATAGCGGGAGGGCCCTCGAGACCCAGTACTTC.